The 4 T cell receptor beta chains below were found in one sample sequenced in a study of cytomegalovirus exposure and HLA in healthy donors. The PCR used 60 Vbeta and 13 Jbeta primers. This table comes from immunoSEQ multiplex PCR, and its TCRdb copy is limited to in-frame clones, with some not included. This sample has 100,000 to 150,000 clones; around 68% occur once, and the top ten carry under 4.5%. The sequenced material came from PBMCs. These TCRs come from a man in his forties or fifties in good health and CMV-seropositive.

The genes are TRBV7-6 and TRBJ1-1, with 9 positions matching TRBD1. The CDR3 contains 14 residues. V lost 4 bases and J lost 3; bases outside the gene matches: 3. Germline V CDR1 and CDR2: SGHVS, FNYEAQ. CDR3: CASSSRQGDTEAFF. Written as DNA, the CDR3 is TGTGCCAGCAGCTCCAGACAGGGGGACACTGAAGCTTTCTTT.

The chain links TRBV30 to TRBJ1-1; the match to TRBD1 covers 8 bases. Germline V gene sequence: CDR1 GTSNPN, CDR2 SVGIG (reference sequence). Germline trimming cut 3 bases from V and 3 bases from J; bases unmatched to any gene: 0. This CDR3 region has 12 residues. CDR3 sequence: CAWRTGDTEAFF. The CDR3 nucleotides read TGTGCCTGGAGGACAGGGGACACTGAAGCTTTCTTT.

Remarks on this clone: This CDR3 is also generated by other DNA sequences in the sample. V and J are TRBV5-1 and TRBJ1-5; 8 nucleotides align to TRBD1. This CDR3 contains 14 residues. With 4 bases clipped from V and 4 bases from J, the junction kept 4 bases outside the gene matches. The germline V gene encodes CDR1 SGHRS and CDR2 YFSETQ. Here the CDR3 reads CASSPGTGNQPQHF. DNA for the CDR3: TGCGCCAGCAGCCCTGGGACAGGAAATCAGCCCCAGCATTTT.

J is TRBJ2-7 and V is TRBV28; no firm D call. Germline V gene lookup returns CDR1 MDHEN and CDR2 SYDVKM. Trimming shortened V by 6 bases and J by 7 bases, and 10 bases separated the two germline ends. This CDR3 is built from 11 residues. CDR3 nucleotide sequence: TGTGCCAGCAGCCATACATGGGAGCAGTACTTC. It is translated as CASSHTWEQYF.